These 16 T cell receptor beta chains originate from one sample sequenced in a study of blood T cell repertoires in COVID-19. Assay used: immunoSEQ multiplex PCR; TCRdb lists only in-frame clones, some missing. The repertoire has 100,000 or so clones, approximately 86% of them found once; the top ten carry approximately 2.5%. The specimen sequenced was PBMCs or T cells enriched from blood (not recorded which). All receptors come from a woman aged 50 to 60 who had recovered from COVID-19.

This sequence joins TRBV6-5 and TRBJ2-3; 12 nucleotides match TRBD2. The CDR3 sequence is 15 residues long. From germline, CDR1 is MNHEY and CDR2 SVGAGI. V dropped 9 bases and J dropped 1; count of bases not matched to a gene: 5. The CDR3: CASSSGGAGTDTQYF. The CDR3 DNA is TGTGCCAGTTCTAGCGGGGGGGCCGGCACAGATACGCAGTATTTT.

The chain employs TRBV28 and TRBJ1-4, with 7 positions matching TRBD1. The V gene's germline CDR1 is MDHEN and CDR2 SYDVKM. V gave up 5 bases and J gave up 6 bases; unmatched junction bases: 12. CDR3 length equals 16 residues. The CDR3 reads CASSPRGTVVDEKLFF. CDR3 nucleotide sequence: TGTGCCAGCAGTCCACGCGGGACAGTAGTAGATGAAAAACTGTTTTTT. Complete variable domain (other parts from reference TRBV28 and TRBJ1-4): DVKVTQSSRYLVKRTGEKVFLECVQDMDHENMFWYRQDPGLGLRLIYFSYDVKMKEKGDIPEGYSVSREKKERFSLILESASTNQTSMYLCASSPRGTVVDEKLFFGSGTQLSVL.

The rearrangement joins TRBV5-1 to TRBJ2-7; the match to TRBD2 covers 10 bases. Germline values: CDR1 SGHRS, CDR2 YFSETQ. The CDR3 consists of 15 residues. After removal of 0 bases from V and 3 bases from J, the junction contained 3 bases not matched to a gene. In nucleotides, the CDR3 is TGCGCCAGCAGCTTGGGGCCTAGCGGGAGCTACGAGCAGTACTTC. It encodes CASSLGPSGSYEQYF.

J is TRBJ1-2 and V is TRBV2, with D perhaps TRBD1 (5 bases). This CDR3 region has 12 residues. Trimming took 3 bases from V and 4 from J, leaving 6 bases between them. Germline V CDR1 and CDR2: SNHLY, FYNNEI. The chain's CDR3 is CASSDDSYGYTF. The DNA of the CDR3 is TGTGCCAGCAGTGATGACAGCTATGGCTACACCTTC.

V gene TRBV4-1 combines with J gene TRBJ2-7, with 9 bases matching TRBD1. The CDR3 totals 16 residues. V lost 6 bases to trimming and J lost 0 bases; unmatched junction nucleotides: 9. Germline V gene lookup returns CDR1 MGHRA and CDR2 YSYEKL. As DNA, the CDR3 is TGCGCCAGCAGTCGCACACAGGGGGCCCTCTCCTACGAGCAGTACTTC. Its translation is CASSRTQGALSYEQYF.

CDR3 DNA sequence: TGCAGCGTCAGAAGTCCAGGGGGGAACACTGAAGCTTTCTTT. Translating it yields CSVRSPGGNTEAFF. The chain joins TRBV29-1 to TRBJ1-1; 7 nucleotides agree with TRBD1. V was pared by 6 bases and J by 1 base, with 8 bases of the junction left unmatched. The CDR3 consists of 14 residues. CDR1 is SQVTM, CDR2 ANQGSEA, per germline.

This clone was seen just once. CDR3: CASSQGDSYTDTQYF. The CDR3 DNA sequence: TGTGCCAGCAGCCAAGGCGATAGCTACACAGATACGCAGTATTTT. The chain combines TRBV7-9 with TRBJ2-3; D gene ambiguous. The CDR3 has 15 amino acids. Germline assignment: CDR1 SEHNR and CDR2 FQNEAQ (reference sequence). Trimming cost V 5 bases and J 2 bases, with 14 bases left between them.

The V call is TRBV5-1, the J call TRBJ2-2, with D perhaps TRBD1 (6 bases). V gave up 3 bases and J gave up 0 bases, with 9 bases separating them. This CDR3 spans 15 amino acids. The germline gives CDR1 SGHRS, CDR2 YFSETQ. The CDR3 DNA reads as TGCGCCAGCAGCTCGGGACAACCGAACACCGGGGAGCTGTTTTTT. Protein sequence: CASSSGQPNTGELFF.

In its sample, this clone was seen a few times. V gene TRBV19 combines with J gene TRBJ1-5; D unresolved. Germline V gene lookup returns CDR1 LNHDA and CDR2 SQIVND (reference sequence). The CDR3 sequence is 15 residues long. Between the trimmed V and J ends, which lost 4 bases and 0 bases, there was a span of 10 bases. The CDR3 is CASSNPSYSNQPQHF. The CDR3 bases are TGTGCCAGTAGTAATCCAAGCTATAGCAATCAGCCCCAGCATTTT. Together with reference TRBV19 and TRBJ1-5, the CDR3 gives the full variable domain: DGGITQSPKYLFRKEGQNVTLSCEQNLNHDAMYWYRQDPGQGLRLIYYSQIVNDFQKGDIAEGYSVSREKKESFPLTVTSAQKNPTAFYLCASSNPSYSNQPQHFGDGTRLSIL.

This clone was observed a single time. J is TRBJ2-1 and V is TRBV5-1; 7 bases agree with TRBD2. Germline V gene sequence: CDR1 SGHRS, CDR2 YFSETQ. This CDR3 spans 16 amino acids. J gave up 4 bases and V 4 bases, and 11 bases lay outside the gene matches. This CDR3 is CASSPPSGLEYNEQFF. CDR3 sequence (DNA): TGCGCCAGCAGCCCACCCTCCGGACTAGAGTACAATGAGCAGTTCTTC.

The CDR3 region is CASSIGGLADQETQYF. The CDR3 DNA is TGTGCCAGTAGTATAGGGGGACTAGCGGATCAAGAGACCCAGTACTTC. This chain links TRBV19 with TRBJ2-5, with 11 nucleotides matching TRBD2. This CDR3 contains 16 residues. Unmatched junction bases numbered 3, after V lost 1 base and J lost 2 bases. Germline V gives CDR1 LNHDA, CDR2 SQIVND (reference sequence).

The V gene is TRBV7-3, the J gene TRBJ2-2; D not certain. The CDR3 spans 13 residues. CDR1 and CDR2 (germline): SGHTA, FQGTGA. Trimming removed 8 bases at V and 9 bases at J, with 16 bases between. The CDR3 protein is CASAASASRELFF. Written as DNA, the CDR3 is TGTGCCAGCGCAGCTAGTGCGAGCCGGGAGCTGTTTTTT.

The chain links TRBV4-1 to TRBJ2-3; 9 positions agree with TRBD1. CDR3 length: 14 amino acids. V shed 5 bases, J shed 5 bases, and the junction held 5 bases outside the gene matches. CDR1 is MGHRA, CDR2 YSYEKL, per germline. The CDR3 DNA reads as TGCGCCAGCAGCTCCGGGACAGGGAGAGATACGCAGTATTTT. As protein: CASSSGTGRDTQYF.

The chain couples TRBV2 to TRBJ2-3; tentatively, D is TRBD2 (5 bases). Trimming took off 4 bases at V and 1 base at J, with 6 bases between the two ends. CDR1 and CDR2 (germline): SNHLY, FYNNEI. This CDR3 has 13 amino acids. The CDR3 DNA reads as TGTGCCAGCAGTGGGCGGGGCACAGATACGCAGTATTTT. Translated, it gives CASSGRGTDTQYF. Variable domain in full (rest from reference TRBV2 and TRBJ2-3): EPEVTQTPSHQVTQMGQEVILRCVPISNHLYFYWYRQILGQKVEFLVSFYNNEISEKSEIFDDQFSVERPDGSNFTLKIRSTKLEDSAMYFCASSGRGTDTQYFGPGTRLTVL.

The V gene is TRBV30, the J gene TRBJ2-6; D gene unclear. The CDR3 covers 16 residues. V shed 2 bases and J shed 0 bases, with 11 bases lying between them. Germline CDR1 GTSNPN, CDR2 SVGIG (reference sequence). CDR3 region: CAWSPPGNSGANVLTF. The DNA of the CDR3 is TGTGCCTGGAGTCCGCCGGGTAACTCTGGGGCCAACGTCCTGACTTTC.

V and J are TRBV2 and TRBJ1-2; 10 bases fit TRBD1. J gave up 4 bases and V 4 bases, and 6 bases lay outside the gene matches. CDR1 is SNHLY, CDR2 FYNNEI, per germline. This CDR3 has 15 residues. The CDR3 sequence: CASSVSGTGAYGYTF. DNA of the CDR3: TGTGCCAGCAGTGTATCCGGGACAGGGGCCTATGGCTACACCTTC.